The clone carrying this T cell receptor beta chain was observed at least ten times. The antigen is not known. The read is 3 residues too short to cover the CDR3 end, so that end is filled in from the germline J gene. The data derive from a study of T cell clonality in common variable immunodeficiency. Equal genomic DNA amounts from CVID and control samples were sequenced. The protocol was immunoSEQ multiplex PCR, while the TCRdb copy is restricted to in-frame clones and leaves out a portion. In total the sample includes tens of thousands of clones, none of them seen once. The germline CDR1 and CDR2 sequences are MNHNS and SASEGT. CDR3 length equals 13 residues. V was cut by 3 bases and J by 4 bases, with 9 bases left in between. Overall study results and limits: Compared with controls, CVID subjects had fewer shared TCRbeta clones. TCRbeta clonality was increased in CVID versus healthy controls.

Heparinized whole blood, roughly 4.5 to 8 ml, came from each donor. This chain uses TRBV6-1 with TRBJ2-5; D possibly corresponds to TRBD1 (5 bases). This clonotype originated in a person aged 18 to 75 in good health. The sequencing sample was made of peripheral blood mononuclear cells. Here the CDR3 reads CASSDRVSETQYF. The CDR3 bases that were read are TGTGCCAGCAGTGACAGGGTATCAGAGACC.